These 9 T cell receptor beta chains were all obtained from the same sample, sequenced in a study of regulatory T cells in long-lasting Graves disease. Assembly of TCR beta libraries relied on iRepertoire HTBI primers together with Arm-PCR of CDR3 regions. MiXCR, run by TCRdb on the multiplex PCR reads, gives a single entry per CDR3 protein. The sample contains approximately 350,000 distinct CDR3 sequences, 23% of which appear only once. Time point indicated: persistent/refractory GD, antithyroid drugs over 5 years with positive TRAb. PBMC RNA was the source of the TCR library. The sample here was peripheral blood mononuclear cells (PBMCs), taken when the disease was refractory, from a patient treated with antithyroid drugs. The receptors stem from a woman aged 40 to 50 with Graves disease.

This clonotype was counted many times. This sequence joins TRBV6-1 and TRBJ2-2; TRBD1 matches 8 bases. The length of the CDR3 is 15 residues. The V gene's germline CDR1 is MNHNS and CDR2 SASEGT. The J segment lost 7 bases and the V segment lost 4 bases, leaving 8 bases of the junction unmatched. The CDR3 region has the DNA TGTGCCAGCAGTGGGGGATGGACAGGGAGCGGGGAGCTGTTTTTT. Amino acids: CASSGGWTGSGELFF.

This chain links TRBV5-6 with TRBJ1-3; D not resolved. This CDR3 is built from 19 residues. The V end lost 1 base, the J end lost 5 bases, and 25 bases lay between the germline ends. Germline CDR1 SGHDT, CDR2 YYEEEE. The CDR3 is CASSLLGPTIKSKRNTIYF. In nucleotides, the CDR3 is TGTGCCAGCAGCTTGCTCGGGCCCACCATTAAATCAAAACGAAACACCATATATTTT. The full variable domain, in which reference TRBV5-6 and TRBJ1-3 provide the parts outside the CDR3, is DAGVTQSPTHLIKTRGQQVTLRCSPKSGHDTVSWYQQALGQGPQFIFQYYEEEERQRGNFPDRFSGHQFPNYSSELNVNALLLGDSALYLCASSLLGPTIKSKRNTIYFGEGSWLTVV.

Of note for this clonotype: This may come from a read error, since a much larger clone is one base off. Because it lacks the conserved phenylalanine or tryptophan at the end, this CDR3 is likely a read error. The J gene is TRBJ2-6, the V gene TRBV11-2; 11 nucleotides align to TRBD2. Germline loops: CDR1 SGHAT, CDR2 FQNNGV. Unmatched junction bases numbered 6, after V lost 8 bases and J lost 0 bases. The CDR3 is 17 amino acids. The CDR3 DNA is TGTGCCAGCTTCAGACTAGCGGGAATCTCTGGGGCCAACGTCCTGACTCTC. Its translation: CASFRLAGISGANVLTL.

A remark on this clonotype: This CDR3 is missing its conserved last phenylalanine or tryptophan, likely due to a read error. The DNA is omitted, as the CDR3 cannot be located on it reliably, and the CDR3 follows TCRdb's listing. This sequence joins TRBV28 and TRBJ2-4; the table calls TRBD2, which could not be checked here. The V gene's germline CDR1 is MDHEN and CDR2 SYDVKM. A total of 15 residues make up the CDR3, ends included. CDR3 residues: CASSLLTSKEQYFGP.

About this clonotype itself: A much larger clone sits a single nucleotide away, making a read error possible. The chain carries TRBV12-3 or TRBV12-4 and TRBJ1-4; D is unclear. The CDR3 is 14 residues long. CDR3 nucleotide sequence: TGTGGCAGCAGTCAACACCCGAGTGGCGAAAAACTGTTTTTT. Protein product: CGSSQHPSGEKLFF.

This clonotype was seen just once. A far larger clone is one base from this, pointing to a likely read error. The final CDR3 position lacks the conserved phenylalanine or tryptophan, pointing to a likely read error. The J gene is TRBJ1-1, the V gene TRBV11-2; 7 nucleotides line up with TRBD1. The CDR3 is 14 amino acids. The J segment lost 4 bases and the V segment lost 6 bases, leaving 8 bases of the junction unmatched. Germline loops: CDR1 SGHAT, CDR2 FQNNGV. Written as DNA, the CDR3 is TGTGCCAGCAGTTTTCTAGGGGGCGGCACTGAAGCTTTCCTT. Its translation: CASSFLGGGTEAFL.

The CDR3 DNA follows: TGTGCCAGCAGCCATACGGGTCGGGAGGTGTCCTACGAGCAGTACTTC. This codes for CASSHTGREVSYEQYF. The V gene is TRBV3-1, the J gene TRBJ2-7; TRBD2 matches at 7 bases. The length of the CDR3 is 16 residues. The germline V gene encodes CDR1 LGHDT and CDR2 YNNKEL (reference sequence). Trimming removed 3 bases from V and 1 base from J; junction bases left unmatched: 9.

The chain combines TRBV28 with TRBJ1-2; 7 bases line up with TRBD1. This CDR3 spans 15 amino acids. J lost 0 bases, V lost 4 bases, and 5 bases had no gene match. Per germline, CDR1 MDHEN and CDR2 SYDVKM. The CDR3 nucleotides are TGTGCCAGCAGTTCATCCGGGACAGCTAACTATGGCTACACCTTC. Amino acids: CASSSSGTANYGYTF.

In its sample, this clonotype was seen many times. The V gene is TRBV28, the J gene TRBJ1-5; 7 nucleotides line up with TRBD1. This CDR3 is 12 amino acids long. The ends lost 10 bases at V and 6 bases at J; junction bases unmatched: 6. Germline CDR1 MDHEN, CDR2 SYDVKM. The CDR3 region has the DNA TGTGCCATTGACAGGGCTTTTCAGCCCCAGCATTTT. This encodes CAIDRAFQPQHF.